Included here is one T cell receptor beta chain sequence, with context. The data belong to a study of identifying expanded T cells in peripheral blood. The CDR3 is made up of 14 amino acids. The V gene end was trimmed by 8 bases and the J gene end by 6 bases; junction bases not matched to a gene: 3. Looked up from germline, CDR1 is LNHDA and CDR2 is SQIVND (reference sequence). Clones were sequenced by immunoSEQ multiplex PCR, and TCRdb holds only the in-frame ones, with some missing. This table has tens of thousands of clones, 70% to 90% appearing once. Source material: blood. The TCR was taken from a person between 18 and 69 years old in good health. V usage is TRBV19 and J usage is TRBJ2-1; 14 nucleotides align to TRBD2. CDR3 in amino acids: CASSTSGGVNEQFF. The CDR3 nucleotides read TGTGCCAGTTCGACTAGCGGGGGGGTCAATGAGCAGTTCTTC.